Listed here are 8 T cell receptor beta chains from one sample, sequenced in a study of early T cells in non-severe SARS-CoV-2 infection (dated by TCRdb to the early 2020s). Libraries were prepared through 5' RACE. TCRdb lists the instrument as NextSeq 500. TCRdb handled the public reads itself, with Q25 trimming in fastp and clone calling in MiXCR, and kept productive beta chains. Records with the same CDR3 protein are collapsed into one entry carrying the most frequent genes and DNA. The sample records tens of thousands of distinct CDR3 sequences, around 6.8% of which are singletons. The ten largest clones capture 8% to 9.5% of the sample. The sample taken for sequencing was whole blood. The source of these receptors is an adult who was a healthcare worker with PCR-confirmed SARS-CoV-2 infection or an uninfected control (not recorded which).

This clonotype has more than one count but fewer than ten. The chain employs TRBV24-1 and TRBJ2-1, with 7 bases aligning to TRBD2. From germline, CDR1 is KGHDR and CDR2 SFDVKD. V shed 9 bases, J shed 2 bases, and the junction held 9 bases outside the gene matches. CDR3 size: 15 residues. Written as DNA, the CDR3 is TGTGCCACCGGCCCCGCGGGGGTGACCTACAATGAGCAGTTCTTC. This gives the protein CATGPAGVTYNEQFF.

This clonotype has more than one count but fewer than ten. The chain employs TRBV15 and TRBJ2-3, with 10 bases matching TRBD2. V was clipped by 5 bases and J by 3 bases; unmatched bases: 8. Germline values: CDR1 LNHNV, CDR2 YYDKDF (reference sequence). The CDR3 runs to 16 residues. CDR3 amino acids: CATSEGTSDGTDTQYF. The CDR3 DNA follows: TGTGCCACCAGCGAGGGGACTAGCGACGGGACAGATACGCAGTATTTT.

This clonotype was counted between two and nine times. CDR3 protein: CASSQEAGGSQYF. The CDR3 DNA sequence: TGCGCCAGCAGCCAAGAGGCGGGGGGGTCGCAGTATTTT. This chain connects TRBV4-3 to TRBJ2-3, with 9 positions matching TRBD2. Germline lookup yields CDR1 LGHNA and CDR2 YSLEER. The V and J ends lost 0 bases and 10 bases, in that order; junction bases with no gene match: 2. The CDR3 is 13 residues long.

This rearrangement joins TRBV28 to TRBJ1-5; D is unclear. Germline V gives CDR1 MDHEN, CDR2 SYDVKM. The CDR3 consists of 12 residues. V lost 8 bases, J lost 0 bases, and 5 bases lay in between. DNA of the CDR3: TGTGCCAGCGGAGTTAGCAATCAGCCCCAGCATTTT. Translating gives CASGVSNQPQHF.

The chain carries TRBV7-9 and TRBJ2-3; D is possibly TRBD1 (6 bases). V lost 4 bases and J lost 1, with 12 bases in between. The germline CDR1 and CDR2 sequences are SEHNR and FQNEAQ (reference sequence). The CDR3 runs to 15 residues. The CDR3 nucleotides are TGTGCCAGCAGCTATCTGGCAGGGGGCACAGATACGCAGTATTTT. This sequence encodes CASSYLAGGTDTQYF.

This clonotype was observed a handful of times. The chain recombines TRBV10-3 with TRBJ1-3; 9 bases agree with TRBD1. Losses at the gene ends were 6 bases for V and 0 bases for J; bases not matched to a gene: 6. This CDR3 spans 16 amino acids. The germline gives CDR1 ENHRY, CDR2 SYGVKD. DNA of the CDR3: TGTGCCATCAGACCTGAGACAGGGGGCTCTGGAAACACCATATATTTT. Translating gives CAIRPETGGSGNTIYF.

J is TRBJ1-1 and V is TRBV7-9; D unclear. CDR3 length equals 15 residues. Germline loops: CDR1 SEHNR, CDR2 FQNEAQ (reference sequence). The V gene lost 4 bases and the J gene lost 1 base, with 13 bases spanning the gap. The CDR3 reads CASSWGEVPNTEAFF. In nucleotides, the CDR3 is TGTGCCAGCAGCTGGGGTGAGGTCCCGAACACTGAAGCTTTCTTT.

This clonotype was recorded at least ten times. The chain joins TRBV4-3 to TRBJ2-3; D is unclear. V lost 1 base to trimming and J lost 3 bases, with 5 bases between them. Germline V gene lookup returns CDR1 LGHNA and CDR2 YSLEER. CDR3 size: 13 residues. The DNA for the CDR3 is TGCGCCAGCAGCCAAGGACTTACAGATACGCAGTATTTT. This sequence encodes CASSQGLTDTQYF.